This section outlines one TCR beta chain sequence together with its context. This record belongs to a study of blood T cell repertoires in COVID-19. Study in general: In each case, the material was cDNA or gDNA derived from T cells, B-cell-depleted T cells, or PBMCs.

Clones were sequenced by immunoSEQ multiplex PCR, and TCRdb holds only the in-frame ones, with some missing. The table has 140,000 or so clones, 88% seen once. During active infection, Seattle patients enrolled and were then monitored through disease. CDR1 is SGHAT and CDR2 is FQNNGV in the germline V gene. The V end was cut by 5 bases, the J end by 7 bases, with 17 bases between. The CDR3 is 14 amino acids. The V call is TRBV11-2, the J call TRBJ2-5; TRBD1 is a possible D gene (5 bases). The specimen was peripheral blood. The receptor was derived from a human donor with COVID-19, enrolled during active disease. The donor label of this sample is uncertain. Written as DNA, the CDR3 is TGTGCCAGCAGCCTCCTCGTAGGGGCTAGGACCCAGTACTTC. It specifies CASSLLVGARTQYF.